This is a list of T cell receptor beta chains from one sample in a study of human T cells and chemical hapten exposure. TCRdb reanalysed the RACE reads using MiXCR and keeps one entry per CDR3 protein. The repertoire consists of some 350,000 distinct CDR3 sequences, with about 6% occurring once and the leading ten covering under 7%. Sequenced here: whole blood, sampled in connection with sensitization to the hapten diphenylcyclopropenone (DPC). The receptor source for this set is a young woman with alopecia areata. Some clones in this sample may be carry-over from other donors' samples. The CDR3 runs from the conserved cysteine through the conserved F or W. A D gene is named only where the DNA matches it firmly. Only some rows state a clone size, as once, few, many or a class for expanded clones.

size	J	D	V	DNA	CDR3
many	TRBJ1-2	-	TRBV4-2	TGTGCCAGCAGCCAAGAGACCAGTCTAGGTGGCTACACCTTC	CASSQETSLGGYTF
few	TRBJ1-1	-	TRBV5-5	TGTGCCAGCAGTTCTCAGCGGAATGAAGCTTTCTTT	CASSSQRNEAFF
-	TRBJ2-1	TRBD1	TRBV20-1	TGCAGTGCTAGAGATAGGACAGGGGCGGGTAATGAGCAGTTCTTC	CSARDRTGAGNEQFF
-	TRBJ1-1	-	TRBV7-3	TGTGCCAGCAGCTCCGGGCTAACTAACACTGAAGCTTTCTTT	CASSSGLTNTEAFF
-	TRBJ2-5	TRBD2	TRBV15	TGTGCCACCAGCAGAGAAACCGGGACTTCGGGGGGCTTC	CATSRETGTSGGF
few	TRBJ2-5	-	TRBV2	TGTGCCAGCAGTGCGAGGGGCCCAGAGACCCAGTACTTC	CASSARGPETQYF
many	TRBJ1-1	-	TRBV7-6	TGTGCCAGCAGTCCCAGGACAGCTGAAGCTTTCTTT	CASSPRTAEAFF
-	TRBJ2-3	-	TRBV5-1	TGCGCCAGCAGCCCGAGACTAGTTCCAGATACGCAGTATTTT	CASSPRLVPDTQYF
many	TRBJ1-5	-	TRBV7-2	TGTGCCAGCAGCTTAGGACAGACGAATCAGCCCCAGCATTTT	CASSLGQTNQPQHF
many	TRBJ1-4	-	TRBV9	TGTGCCAGCAGCGTAGGACAGACTAATGAAAAACTGTTTTTT	CASSVGQTNEKLFF
-	TRBJ2-2	-	TRBV18	TGTGCCAGCCCACGATCCCGGAGCGAGAACACCGGGGAGCTGTTTTTT	CASPRSRSENTGELFF
-	TRBJ2-1	-	TRBV3-1	TGTGCCAGCAGCCGTCTAGTGGGGGATTCCAATGAGCAGTTCTTC	CASSRLVGDSNEQFF
many	TRBJ1-1	-	TRBV29-1	TGCAGCGTTGAGGTCGGGAGGCCTGAAGCTTTCTTT	CSVEVGRPEAFF
few	TRBJ1-2	-	TRBV15	TGTGCCACCAGCACAGAGCGGACCGTCCAGTCGGGCTACACCTTC	CATSTERTVQSGYTF
few	TRBJ2-1	-	TRBV29-1	TGCAGCGTTGAAACGTCAGGGGACTACAATGAGCAGTTCTTC	CSVETSGDYNEQFF
few	TRBJ1-2	TRBD1	TRBV4-3	TGCGCCAGCAGCCAGGCGACAGGGACGAACTATGGCTACACCTTC	CASSQATGTNYGYTF
many	TRBJ1-6	-	TRBV9	TGTGCCAGCCAGACGAGCTCCTATAATTCACCCCTCCACTTT	CASQTSSYNSPLHF
many	TRBJ1-5	-	TRBV28	TGTGCCAGCAGTCAAATTCAGGGGTTGGTGCCCCAGCATTTT	CASSQIQGLVPQHF
few	TRBJ2-1	TRBD2	TRBV7-3	TGTGCCAGCAGCTCTAGCGGGGGCCACTACAATGAGCAGTTCTTC	CASSSSGGHYNEQFF
-	TRBJ1-5	-	TRBV2	TGTGCCAGCAGTGAGTCAGGTGCCTATAATCAGCCCCAGCATTTT	CASSESGAYNQPQHF
-	TRBJ1-3	TRBD1	TRBV11-2	TGTGCCAGCAGCTTAGAGGCAGGGGGGAGCACCATATATTTT	CASSLEAGGSTIYF
many	TRBJ1-2	-	TRBV2	TGTGCCAGCAGTAGGCCTACAGCCGGCTACACCTTC	CASSRPTAGYTF
few	TRBJ2-3	-	TRBV5-1	TGCGCCAGCAGCGGGGGGGCACCGAGCACAGATACGCAGTATTTT	CASSGGAPSTDTQYF
few	TRBJ1-1	TRBD1	TRBV6-6	TGTGCCACCTTTCCGGGACAGAGACACCCGGGGAGCACTGAAGCTTTCTTT	CATFPGQRHPGSTEAFF